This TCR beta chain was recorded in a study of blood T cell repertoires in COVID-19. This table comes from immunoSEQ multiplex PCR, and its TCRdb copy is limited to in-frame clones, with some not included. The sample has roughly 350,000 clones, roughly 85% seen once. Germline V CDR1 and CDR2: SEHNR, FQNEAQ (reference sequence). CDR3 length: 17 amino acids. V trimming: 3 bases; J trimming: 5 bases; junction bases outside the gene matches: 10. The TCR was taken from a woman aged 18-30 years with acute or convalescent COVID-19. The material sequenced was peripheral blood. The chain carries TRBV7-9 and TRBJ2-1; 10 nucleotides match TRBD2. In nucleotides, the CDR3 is TGTGCCAGCAGCTTGGGACTAGCGACCGAAGTGGACAATGAGCAGTTCTTC. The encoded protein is CASSLGLATEVDNEQFF.